This TCR beta chain comes out of a study of blood T cell repertoires in COVID-19. Across the whole study: Specimens from acute and convalescent COVID-19 originated in the United States, Italy and Spain. PBMCs, B-cell-depleted T cells, or T cells provided the cDNA or gDNA that made up the material.

In the original processing: Quantification of nucleated cells was approximated via reference gene primer amplification. Using immunoSEQ multiplex PCR, the repertoire was profiled, and TCRdb retains in-frame clones only, with some absent. V, J and clone size are taken as reported in that table, and D and trimming were inferred from the DNA itself. The sample lists 200,000 to 250,000 clones; approximately 90% were seen once. CDR1 and CDR2 from the germline V gene are KGHDR and SFDVKD. Trimming pared 3 bases from V and 0 bases from J, leaving 5 bases between. The CDR3 extends over 14 amino acids. The source is an elderly man with acute or convalescent COVID-19. The gene calls are TRBV24-1 and TRBJ2-1; D perhaps matches TRBD1 (5 bases). Sequenced: peripheral blood. CDR3 nucleotides: TGTGCCACCAGTGATGGGGCCTCCTACAATGAGCAGTTCTTC. Translation: CATSDGASYNEQFF.